This TCR beta chain was captured by sequencing in a study of T cells in Graves' hyperthyroidism and ophthalmopathy. Looking at the study overall: Once the initial diagnosis was made, peripheral blood was obtained before any treatment.

Fresh peripheral blood, 10 ml, was the source of the PBMCs. It was RNA transcripts that yielded the amplified TCR beta CDR3 regions. The TCR CDR3 was amplified in a first-round RT-PCR using the HTBI primer set. TCRdb independently ran MiXCR on the multiplex PCR reads; one entry per CDR3 protein. The data contain 450,000 to 550,000 distinct CDR3 sequences, around 24% of them singletons. General study results and limits: Clonotypes that were expanded in thyroid above 0.001 mostly appeared in blood too. Separating ophthalmopathy from stable hyperthyroidism was achieved by a 13 V-J model.

In regard to this clonotype: Its specificity is unknown.

This CDR3 comprises 15 residues. From germline, CDR1 is MNHEY and CDR2 SVGAGI. V lost 4 bases to trimming and J lost 5 bases, with 15 bases between them. The specimen was blood. This clonotype was obtained from a woman in her thirties with Graves' ophthalmopathy. The chain employs TRBV6-5 and TRBJ1-5; a possible D gene is TRBD1 (6 bases). In DNA form, the CDR3 reads TGTGCCAGCAGTTCCTTAAATACAGGGCATCAGCCCCAGCATTTT. It translates to CASSSLNTGHQPQHF.